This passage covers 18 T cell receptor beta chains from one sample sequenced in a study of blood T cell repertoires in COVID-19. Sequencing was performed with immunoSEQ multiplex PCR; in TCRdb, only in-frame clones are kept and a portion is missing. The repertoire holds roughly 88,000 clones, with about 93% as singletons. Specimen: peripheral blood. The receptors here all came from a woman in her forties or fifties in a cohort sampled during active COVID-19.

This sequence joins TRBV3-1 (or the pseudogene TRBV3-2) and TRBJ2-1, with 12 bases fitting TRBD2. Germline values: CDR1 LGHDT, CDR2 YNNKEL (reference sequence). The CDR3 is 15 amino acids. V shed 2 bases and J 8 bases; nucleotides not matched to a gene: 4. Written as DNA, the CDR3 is TGTGCCAGCAGCCAACGACTAGCGGGGGTCGATGAGCAGTTCTTC. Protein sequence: CASSQRLAGVDEQFF.

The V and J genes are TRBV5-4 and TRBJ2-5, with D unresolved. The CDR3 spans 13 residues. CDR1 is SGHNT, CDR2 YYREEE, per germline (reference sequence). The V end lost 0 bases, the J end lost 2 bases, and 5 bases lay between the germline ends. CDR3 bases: TGTGCCAGCAGCTTGGTACAGCAAGAGACCCAGTACTTC. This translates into CASSLVQQETQYF.

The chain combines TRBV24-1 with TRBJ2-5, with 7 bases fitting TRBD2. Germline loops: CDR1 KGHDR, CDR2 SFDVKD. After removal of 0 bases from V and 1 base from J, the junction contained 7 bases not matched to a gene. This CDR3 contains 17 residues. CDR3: CATSDLGAGVAQETQYF. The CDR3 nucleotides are TGTGCCACCAGTGATTTGGGGGCGGGAGTGGCCCAAGAGACCCAGTACTTC.

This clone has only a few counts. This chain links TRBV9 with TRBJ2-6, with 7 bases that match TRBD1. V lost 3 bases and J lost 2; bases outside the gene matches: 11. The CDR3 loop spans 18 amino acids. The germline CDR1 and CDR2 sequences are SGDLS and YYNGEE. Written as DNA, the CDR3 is TGTGCCAGCAGCGAGGGGACAGTCATAGGGGCTGGGGCCAACGTCCTGACTTTC. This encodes CASSEGTVIGAGANVLTF.

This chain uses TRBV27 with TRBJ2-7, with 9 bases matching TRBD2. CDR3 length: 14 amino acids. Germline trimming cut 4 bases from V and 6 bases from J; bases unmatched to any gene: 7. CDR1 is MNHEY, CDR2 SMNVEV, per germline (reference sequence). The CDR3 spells CASSSREGGLEQYF. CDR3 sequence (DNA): TGTGCCAGCAGTTCGCGGGAGGGAGGGCTCGAGCAGTACTTC.

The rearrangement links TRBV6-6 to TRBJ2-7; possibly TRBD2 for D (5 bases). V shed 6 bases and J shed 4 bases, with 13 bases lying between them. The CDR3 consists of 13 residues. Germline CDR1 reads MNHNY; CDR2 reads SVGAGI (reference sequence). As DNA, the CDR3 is TGTGCCAGCAGCCCCGCCCGGGGATACGAGCAGTACTTC. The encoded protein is CASSPARGYEQYF.

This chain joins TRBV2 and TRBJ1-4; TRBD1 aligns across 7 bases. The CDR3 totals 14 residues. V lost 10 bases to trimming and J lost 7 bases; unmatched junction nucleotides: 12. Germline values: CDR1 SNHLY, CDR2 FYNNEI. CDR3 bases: TGTGCCACAGGAACCGGGACAGACCCTGAAAAACTGTTTTTT. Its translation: CATGTGTDPEKLFF. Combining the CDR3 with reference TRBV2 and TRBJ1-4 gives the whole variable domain EPEVTQTPSHQVTQMGQEVILRCVPISNHLYFYWYRQILGQKVEFLVSFYNNEISEKSEIFDDQFSVERPDGSNFTLKIRSTKLEDSAMYFCATGTGTDPEKLFFGSGTQLSVL.

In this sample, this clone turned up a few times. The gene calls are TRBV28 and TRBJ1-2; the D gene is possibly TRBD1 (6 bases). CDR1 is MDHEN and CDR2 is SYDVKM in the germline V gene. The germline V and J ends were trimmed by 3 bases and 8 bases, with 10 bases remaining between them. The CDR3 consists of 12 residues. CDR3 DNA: TGTGCCAGCAGTTTCCGGACAGCAGGCTACACCTTC. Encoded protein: CASSFRTAGYTF.

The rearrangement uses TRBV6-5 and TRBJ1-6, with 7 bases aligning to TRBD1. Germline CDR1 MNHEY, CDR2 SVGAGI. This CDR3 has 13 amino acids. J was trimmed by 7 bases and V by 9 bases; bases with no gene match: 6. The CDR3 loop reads CASGPGGNSPLHF. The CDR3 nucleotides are TGTGCCAGTGGGCCAGGGGGGAATTCACCCCTCCACTTT.

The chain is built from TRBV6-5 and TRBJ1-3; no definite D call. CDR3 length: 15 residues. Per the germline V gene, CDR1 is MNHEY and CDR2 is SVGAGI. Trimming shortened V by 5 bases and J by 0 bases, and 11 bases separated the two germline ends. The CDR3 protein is CASSPPPGSGNTIYF. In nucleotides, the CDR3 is TGTGCCAGCAGTCCTCCCCCCGGCTCTGGAAACACCATATATTTT.

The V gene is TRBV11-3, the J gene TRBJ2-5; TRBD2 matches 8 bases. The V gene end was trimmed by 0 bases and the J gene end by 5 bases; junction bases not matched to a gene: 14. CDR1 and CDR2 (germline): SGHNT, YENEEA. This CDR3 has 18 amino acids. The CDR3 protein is CASSLESLPSGSSETQYF. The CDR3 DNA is TGTGCCAGCAGCTTAGAATCACTTCCCAGCGGGAGTTCTGAGACCCAGTACTTC.

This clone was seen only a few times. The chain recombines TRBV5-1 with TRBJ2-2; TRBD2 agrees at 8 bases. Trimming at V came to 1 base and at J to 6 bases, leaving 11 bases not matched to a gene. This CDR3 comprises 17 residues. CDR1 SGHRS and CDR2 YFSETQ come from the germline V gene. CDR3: CASSLTVGRALPGELFF. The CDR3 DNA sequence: TGCGCCAGCAGCTTGACGGTCGGGAGGGCCCTCCCCGGGGAGCTGTTTTTT.

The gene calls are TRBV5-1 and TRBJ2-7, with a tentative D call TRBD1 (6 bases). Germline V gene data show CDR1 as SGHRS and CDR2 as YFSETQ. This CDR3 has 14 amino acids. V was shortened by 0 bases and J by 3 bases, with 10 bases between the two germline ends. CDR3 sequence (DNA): TGCGCCAGCAGCTTGGGTGGGGGCCGCTACGAGCAGTACTTC. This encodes CASSLGGGRYEQYF.

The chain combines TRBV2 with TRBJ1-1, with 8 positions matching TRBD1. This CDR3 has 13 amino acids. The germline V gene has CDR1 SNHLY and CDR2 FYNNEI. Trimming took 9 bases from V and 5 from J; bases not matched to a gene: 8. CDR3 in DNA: TGTGCCAGAGGACAGGGTCGGGGGACTGAAGCTTTCTTT. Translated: CARGQGRGTEAFF.

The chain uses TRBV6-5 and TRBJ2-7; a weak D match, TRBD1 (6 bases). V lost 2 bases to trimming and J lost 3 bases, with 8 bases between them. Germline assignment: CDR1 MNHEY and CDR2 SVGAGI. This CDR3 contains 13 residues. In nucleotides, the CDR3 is TGTGCCAGCAGTTACGACAGGAACTACGAGCAGTACTTC. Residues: CASSYDRNYEQYF.

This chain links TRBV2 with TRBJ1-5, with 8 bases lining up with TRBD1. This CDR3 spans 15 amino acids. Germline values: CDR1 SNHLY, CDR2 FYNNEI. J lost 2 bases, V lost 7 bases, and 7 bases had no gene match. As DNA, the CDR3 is TGTGCCAGCAAGGGCCAGGGGGCCCGCAATCAGCCCCAGCATTTT. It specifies CASKGQGARNQPQHF. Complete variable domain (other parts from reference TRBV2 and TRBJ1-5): EPEVTQTPSHQVTQMGQEVILRCVPISNHLYFYWYRQILGQKVEFLVSFYNNEISEKSEIFDDQFSVERPDGSNFTLKIRSTKLEDSAMYFCASKGQGARNQPQHFGDGTRLSIL.

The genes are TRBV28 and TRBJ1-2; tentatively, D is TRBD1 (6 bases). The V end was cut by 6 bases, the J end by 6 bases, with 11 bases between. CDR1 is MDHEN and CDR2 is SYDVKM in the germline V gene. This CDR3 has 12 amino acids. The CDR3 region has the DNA TGTGCCAGCAGCCTTACAGGGCATGGCTACACCTTC. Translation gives CASSLTGHGYTF.

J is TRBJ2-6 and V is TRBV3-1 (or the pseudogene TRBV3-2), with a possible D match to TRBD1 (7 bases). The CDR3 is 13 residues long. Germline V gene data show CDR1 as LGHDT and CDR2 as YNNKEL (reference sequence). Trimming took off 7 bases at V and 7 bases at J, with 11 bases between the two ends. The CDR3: CASTQGGANVLTF. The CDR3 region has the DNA TGTGCCAGCACCCAGGGGGGAGCCAACGTCCTGACTTTC.